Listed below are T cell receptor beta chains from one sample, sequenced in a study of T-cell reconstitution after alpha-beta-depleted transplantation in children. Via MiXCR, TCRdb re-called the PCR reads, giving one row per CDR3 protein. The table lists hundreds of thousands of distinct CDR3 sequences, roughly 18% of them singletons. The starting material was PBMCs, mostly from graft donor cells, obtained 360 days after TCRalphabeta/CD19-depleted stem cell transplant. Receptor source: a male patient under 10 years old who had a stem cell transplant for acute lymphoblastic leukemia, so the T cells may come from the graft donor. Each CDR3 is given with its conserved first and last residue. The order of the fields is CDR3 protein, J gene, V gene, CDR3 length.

CASSLGQTNEKLFF TRBJ1-4 TRBV12-3/TRBV12-4 14
CASSTRGASYNEQFF TRBJ2-1 TRBV6-2/TRBV6-3 15
CASSESGLNEQFF TRBJ2-1 TRBV10-1 13
CASNTAKNIQYF TRBJ2-4 TRBV2 12
CASSNSLGRGKFF TRBJ2-1 TRBV7-2 13
CASSQDRRRNTGELFF TRBJ2-2 TRBV4-3 16
CASSRLTTGGSYNEQFF TRBJ2-1 TRBV6-5 17
CASSQGGAAREKLFF TRBJ1-4 TRBV7-8 15
CASSLGVWGEETQYF TRBJ2-5 TRBV7-2 15
CSARDLRQGNTEAFF TRBJ1-1 TRBV20-1 15
CASSLGQGNSGYGYTF TRBJ1-2 TRBV7-9 16
CASSHYPASTDTQYF TRBJ2-3 TRBV11-2 15
CASSQEIGGLAGEQYF TRBJ2-7 TRBV4-3 16
CASSISPQGGVHEQYF TRBJ2-7 TRBV7-7 16
CASSPTLGLAGATTDTQYF TRBJ2-3 TRBV4-3 19